This T cell receptor (beta chain) emerged from a study of blood T cell repertoires in COVID-19. About the research overall: Italy, Spain and the United States were the sources of the convalescent and acute COVID-19 samples. PBMCs, B-cell-depleted T cells, or T cells provided the cDNA or gDNA that made up the material.

This CDR3 comprises 16 residues. V shed 5 bases, J shed 0 bases, and the junction held 6 bases outside the gene matches. In germline, CDR1 is SGHVS, CDR2 FQNEAQ. TCRdb keeps only in-frame clones here, not all; method: immunoSEQ multiplex PCR. Of roughly 86,000 clones listed, 82% were seen once; the top ten hold 21%. Sequencing was carried out using peripheral blood. The chain couples TRBV7-8 to TRBJ1-3, with 8 bases fitting TRBD1. The sequence was collected from a human donor in a cohort sampled during active COVID-19. The DNA of the CDR3 is TGTGCCAGCAGCCTCAGGGGGCGCAGCTCTGGAAACACCATATATTTT. It yields the protein CASSLRGRSSGNTIYF.